A single TCR beta chain is shown here with its context. The repertoire was sequenced with immunoSEQ multiplex PCR; TCRdb's copy has only in-frame clones and lacks some. Of about 680,000 clones in the sample, approximately 88% were seen once. V gave up 0 bases and J gave up 2 bases, with 8 bases separating them. Per germline, CDR1 GTSNPN and CDR2 SVGIG (reference sequence). The CDR3 sequence is 14 residues long. This sample is part of a study of Ad26.COV2.S vaccination and SARS-CoV-2 variants. Treatment specified: about 20 received Ad26.COV2.S at low or high dose, single or two shots; 5 received placebo; per-sample allocation not given. Collection of the samples took place on day 63 after the first injection of vaccine or placebo.

The rearrangement joins TRBV30 to TRBJ1-5, with D possibly TRBD1 on 5 matching bases. This clonotype was obtained from a person between 18 and 65 years old who received the Ad26.COV2.S COVID-19 vaccine or a placebo. Sample: peripheral blood, taken in a trial of Ad26.COV2.S vaccine versus placebo. The chain's CDR3 is CAWSVGGGNQPQHF. CDR3 nucleotide sequence: TGTGCCTGGAGTGTTGGGGGAGGCAATCAGCCCCAGCATTTT.